These T cell receptor beta chains were read from a single sample in a study of blood T cell repertoires in COVID-19. Method: immunoSEQ multiplex PCR; TCRdb's copy keeps in-frame clones and lacks some. The sample has fewer than 300,000 clones, more than 85% seen once. The sample taken for sequencing was PBMCs or T cells enriched from blood (not recorded which). The receptor source for this set is a man aged 35-49 years who had recovered from COVID-19. Each CDR3 is given with its conserved first and last residue. A D gene is named only where the DNA matches it firmly. Clone size, where shown, is once, few, many, or a class for clones that have expanded.

clone size: -
V gene: TRBV7-2
J gene: TRBJ2-7
CDR3 length: 15
D gene: -
CDR3 DNA: TGTGCCAGCAGCCCACGGACAGAGAGCTCCTACGAGCAGTACTTC
CDR3 protein: CASSPRTESSYEQYF

clone size: -
V gene: TRBV10-3
J gene: TRBJ2-3
CDR3 length: 16
D gene: TRBD2
CDR3 DNA: TGTGCCATCAGTTGGAGCGGGGGGGCTGTCCCAGATACGCAGTATTTT
CDR3 protein: CAISWSGGAVPDTQYF

clone size: -
V gene: TRBV28
J gene: TRBJ2-7
CDR3 length: 16
D gene: TRBD2
CDR3 DNA: TGTGCCAGCAGGTCTCTAGCGGGAGGGGTCAACTACGAGCAGTACTTC
CDR3 protein: CASRSLAGGVNYEQYF

clone size: once
V gene: TRBV29-1
J gene: TRBJ2-1
CDR3 length: 14
D gene: TRBD2
CDR3 DNA: TGCAGCGTTGTTAAGGCTAGCGGGAGCGATGAGCAGTTCTTC
CDR3 protein: CSVVKASGSDEQFF

clone size: -
V gene: TRBV25-1
J gene: TRBJ1-5
CDR3 length: 15
D gene: -
CDR3 DNA: TGTGCCAGCAGTGAATCCGGAGGTGGCAATCAGCCCCAGCATTTT
CDR3 protein: CASSESGGGNQPQHF

clone size: -
V gene: TRBV28
J gene: TRBJ2-7
CDR3 length: 14
D gene: TRBD1
CDR3 DNA: TGTGCCAGCAGTTCCCGACAGGGCGGGTGGGAGCAGTACTTC
CDR3 protein: CASSSRQGGWEQYF

clone size: -
V gene: TRBV11-3
J gene: TRBJ2-7
CDR3 length: 14
D gene: -
CDR3 DNA: TGTGCCAGCAGCCCGACGACAGGTACCTACGAGCAGTACTTC
CDR3 protein: CASSPTTGTYEQYF

clone size: -
V gene: TRBV4-2
J gene: TRBJ2-3
CDR3 length: 17
D gene: TRBD2
CDR3 DNA: TGTGCCAGCAGCCAGGGAGGGTTTAGCGGGGTTGATGATACGCAGTATTTT
CDR3 protein: CASSQGGFSGVDDTQYF

clone size: -
V gene: TRBV15
J gene: TRBJ1-4
CDR3 length: 16
D gene: -
CDR3 DNA: TGTGCCACCAGCAGAGATTATACAGGAATAAATGAAAAACTGTTTTTT
CDR3 protein: CATSRDYTGINEKLFF

clone size: -
V gene: TRBV13
J gene: TRBJ2-7
CDR3 length: 15
D gene: TRBD2
CDR3 DNA: TGTGCCAGCAGCTTCCTCGGGGGGGTTTCCTACGAGCAGTACTTC
CDR3 protein: CASSFLGGVSYEQYF

clone size: -
V gene: TRBV4-1
J gene: TRBJ1-1
CDR3 length: 13
D gene: TRBD1
CDR3 DNA: TGCGCCAGCAGAGACAGGGGGTCCACTGAAGCTTTCTTT
CDR3 protein: CASRDRGSTEAFF

clone size: -
V gene: TRBV6-2/TRBV6-3
J gene: TRBJ2-7
CDR3 length: 15
D gene: TRBD2
CDR3 DNA: TGTGCCAGCAGTACACTAGCGGGGGCAAACTACGAGCAGTACTTC
CDR3 protein: CASSTLAGANYEQYF

clone size: -
V gene: TRBV27
J gene: TRBJ2-3
CDR3 length: 13
D gene: -
CDR3 DNA: TGTGCCAGCAGTTTACCGGGCACAGATACGCAGTATTTT
CDR3 protein: CASSLPGTDTQYF

clone size: once
V gene: TRBV30
J gene: TRBJ1-2
CDR3 length: 15
D gene: TRBD1
CDR3 DNA: TGTGCCTGGAGTGTTGGGACAGGGGCCCTGTATGGCTACACCTTC
CDR3 protein: CAWSVGTGALYGYTF

clone size: -
V gene: TRBV2
J gene: TRBJ2-4
CDR3 length: 18
D gene: TRBD2
CDR3 DNA: TGTGCCAGCAGTGAACCCCTAGCGGGGGACATAGCCAAAAACATTCAGTACTTC
CDR3 protein: CASSEPLAGDIAKNIQYF

clone size: -
V gene: TRBV5-1
J gene: TRBJ2-1
CDR3 length: 16
D gene: TRBD1
CDR3 DNA: TGCGCCAGCAGCATCTCGACCGGGACAGGGGGCTTGGAGCAGTTCTTC
CDR3 protein: CASSISTGTGGLEQFF

clone size: -
V gene: TRBV28
J gene: TRBJ2-3
CDR3 length: 14
D gene: TRBD1
CDR3 DNA: TGTGCCAGCATCCGGACAGGGGGCTGGGATACGCAGTATTTT
CDR3 protein: CASIRTGGWDTQYF

clone size: few
V gene: TRBV6-2/TRBV6-3
J gene: TRBJ2-3
CDR3 length: 17
D gene: TRBD2
CDR3 DNA: TGTGCCAGCAGTTATGGGGGAGCGGGGTTGAGGTCAGATACGCAGTATTTT
CDR3 protein: CASSYGGAGLRSDTQYF

clone size: -
V gene: TRBV19
J gene: TRBJ1-5
CDR3 length: 17
D gene: -
CDR3 DNA: TGTGCCAGTAGTATTTCCCCGAGGAGGGTGTTCAATCAGCCCCAGCATTTT
CDR3 protein: CASSISPRRVFNQPQHF

clone size: -
V gene: TRBV7-2
J gene: TRBJ1-2
CDR3 length: 19
D gene: TRBD1
CDR3 DNA: TGTGCCAGCAGCATACCAAGGGACAGGAGGATTCCCTTGGACTATGGCTACACCTTC
CDR3 protein: CASSIPRDRRIPLDYGYTF

clone size: -
V gene: TRBV4-3
J gene: TRBJ1-5
CDR3 length: 15
D gene: -
CDR3 DNA: TGCGCCAGCAGCGAATCCACGGGTAGCAATCAGCCCCAGCATTTT
CDR3 protein: CASSESTGSNQPQHF

clone size: few
V gene: TRBV12-3/TRBV12-4
J gene: TRBJ2-7
CDR3 length: 13
D gene: -
CDR3 DNA: TGTGCCAGCAGTTCCGGTAACTCCTACGAGCAGTACTTC
CDR3 protein: CASSSGNSYEQYF

clone size: -
V gene: TRBV4-2
J gene: TRBJ2-3
CDR3 length: 18
D gene: TRBD2
CDR3 DNA: TGTGCCAGCAGCCAAGGACTAGCGGGGGGGCCCGGCACAGATACGCAGTATTTT
CDR3 protein: CASSQGLAGGPGTDTQYF

clone size: many
V gene: TRBV29-1
J gene: TRBJ2-7
CDR3 length: 13
D gene: TRBD2
CDR3 DNA: TGCAGCATTCGCGGGGGGAGCTCCTACGAGCAGTACTTC
CDR3 protein: CSIRGGSSYEQYF

clone size: -
V gene: TRBV30
J gene: TRBJ1-2
CDR3 length: 11
D gene: -
CDR3 DNA: TGTGCCTGGAGGGGACTCTCTGGCTACACCTTC
CDR3 protein: CAWRGLSGYTF

clone size: few
V gene: TRBV2
J gene: TRBJ1-1
CDR3 length: 15
D gene: TRBD1
CDR3 DNA: TGTGCCAGCAGAGGAACAGGGGGACAGAACACTGAAGCTTTCTTT
CDR3 protein: CASRGTGGQNTEAFF

clone size: -
V gene: TRBV18
J gene: TRBJ1-2
CDR3 length: 14
D gene: -
CDR3 DNA: TGTGCCAGCTCACGCGGGGGCAGGGACTATGGCTACACCTTC
CDR3 protein: CASSRGGRDYGYTF

clone size: -
V gene: TRBV4-3
J gene: TRBJ1-2
CDR3 length: 13
D gene: -
CDR3 DNA: TGCGCCAGCAGCCAAAGGGAAGGGGAAGGCTACACCTTC
CDR3 protein: CASSQREGEGYTF

clone size: -
V gene: TRBV4-3
J gene: TRBJ1-5
CDR3 length: 15
D gene: TRBD1
CDR3 DNA: TGCGCCAGCAGCCAGGAAACAGGGGTAGGTCAGCCCCAGCATTTT
CDR3 protein: CASSQETGVGQPQHF

clone size: -
V gene: TRBV4-1
J gene: TRBJ1-4
CDR3 length: 13
D gene: -
CDR3 DNA: TGCGCCAGCAGCCAAGATGGGCTTGAGGGGGTGAATTTT
CDR3 protein: CASSQDGLEGVNF

clone size: -
V gene: TRBV11-2
J gene: TRBJ1-3
CDR3 length: 16
D gene: -
CDR3 DNA: TGTGCCAGCAGCACTCAGGGGTGGGTTGGTGGAAACACCATATATTTT
CDR3 protein: CASSTQGWVGGNTIYF

clone size: -
V gene: TRBV3-1/TRBV3-2
J gene: TRBJ2-1
CDR3 length: 17
D gene: TRBD1
CDR3 DNA: TGTGCCAGCAGCCAACGAGGGGGCCAGAGCTCCTACAATGAGCAGTTCTTC
CDR3 protein: CASSQRGGQSSYNEQFF

clone size: -
V gene: TRBV7-8
J gene: TRBJ2-7
CDR3 length: 15
D gene: -
CDR3 DNA: TGTGCCAGCAGCTTTACGGACAGAGTTTTCTACGAGCAGTACTTC
CDR3 protein: CASSFTDRVFYEQYF

clone size: -
V gene: TRBV7-2
J gene: TRBJ2-2
CDR3 length: 17
D gene: TRBD1
CDR3 DNA: TGTGCCAGCAGCTTAGGCCCGGGACAGGTGAACACCGGGGAGCTGTTTTTT
CDR3 protein: CASSLGPGQVNTGELFF

clone size: -
V gene: TRBV3-1/TRBV3-2
J gene: TRBJ1-6
CDR3 length: 17
D gene: TRBD1
CDR3 DNA: TGTGCCAGCAGCCAAGTTCAACGGGCAGGGGGCAATTCACCCCTCCACTTT
CDR3 protein: CASSQVQRAGGNSPLHF

clone size: -
V gene: TRBV11-3
J gene: TRBJ2-7
CDR3 length: 15
D gene: TRBD1
CDR3 DNA: TGTGCCAGCAGTTCCCCCGGGACAGGGGGCTTTGAGCAGTACTTC
CDR3 protein: CASSSPGTGGFEQYF

clone size: few
V gene: TRBV30
J gene: TRBJ2-5
CDR3 length: 14
D gene: -
CDR3 DNA: TGTGCCTGGATTCCCTCTGACAGTCAAGAGACCCAGTACTTC
CDR3 protein: CAWIPSDSQETQYF

clone size: -
V gene: TRBV18
J gene: TRBJ1-6
CDR3 length: 15
D gene: -
CDR3 DNA: TGTGCCAGCTCACCGTCAGGGATCTCGAATTCACCCCTCCACTTT
CDR3 protein: CASSPSGISNSPLHF

clone size: -
V gene: TRBV7-9
J gene: TRBJ2-1
CDR3 length: 14
D gene: TRBD2
CDR3 DNA: TGTGCCAGCAGCCCTCACGGGAGGAGCCATGAGCAGTTCTTC
CDR3 protein: CASSPHGRSHEQFF

clone size: -
V gene: TRBV5-4
J gene: TRBJ2-3
CDR3 length: 16
D gene: -
CDR3 DNA: TGTGCCAGCAGCTTGGGATCGGCTAGCCCGACAGATACGCAGTATTTT
CDR3 protein: CASSLGSASPTDTQYF

clone size: once
V gene: TRBV27
J gene: TRBJ1-4
CDR3 length: 15
D gene: TRBD1
CDR3 DNA: TGTGCCAGCAGTTTCTCCGGACAGGGGGCGTATAAACTGTTTTTT
CDR3 protein: CASSFSGQGAYKLFF

clone size: -
V gene: TRBV5-1
J gene: TRBJ2-1
CDR3 length: 16
D gene: TRBD2
CDR3 DNA: TGCGCCAGCAGCAACAACCGACTAGCGGGGGCTCAGGAGCAGTTCTTC
CDR3 protein: CASSNNRLAGAQEQFF

clone size: -
V gene: TRBV11-2
J gene: TRBJ1-4
CDR3 length: 15
D gene: TRBD1
CDR3 DNA: TGTGCCAGCAGCGCTGGACAGGCAACTAATGAAAAACTGTTTTTT
CDR3 protein: CASSAGQATNEKLFF

clone size: -
V gene: TRBV19
J gene: TRBJ2-7
CDR3 length: 13
D gene: TRBD2
CDR3 DNA: TGTGCCAGTAGTGGACTAGACTCCTACGAGCAGTACTTC
CDR3 protein: CASSGLDSYEQYF